These 26 T cell receptor beta chains came from one sample sequenced in a study of PD-1 blockade in classical Hodgkin lymphoma. The time point was: cycle 4 day 1 (C4D1), after about 6 weeks of nivolumab. With no exception, relapse followed autologous stem cell transplantation in all patients, and brentuximab vedotin exposure varied. Purification of CD4+ T cells from thawed PBMCs was achieved by magnetic negative selection. The data were produced by immunoSEQ multiplex PCR, yet TCRdb's version contains in-frame clones alone and is incomplete. The table has about 27,000 clones, approximately 85% seen once; the top ten hold less than 2.5%. The sample was CD4+ T cells from blood, taken before the fourth cycle of nivolumab. These receptors were collected from a human donor with classical Hodgkin lymphoma.

Details on this clone: This same CDR3 is encoded by further DNA sequences in the sample. The rearrangement uses TRBV7-2 and TRBJ2-7, with D uncertain. Germline loops: CDR1 SGHTA, CDR2 FQGNSA. The V gene lost 3 bases and the J gene lost 1 base, with 1 base spanning the gap. The CDR3 is 11 residues long. The CDR3 DNA reads TGTGCCAGCAGCTTTTCCTACGAGCAGTACTTC. Amino acids: CASSFSYEQYF.

The V call is TRBV28, the J call TRBJ1-2, with D uncertain. The CDR3 totals 17 residues. Per germline, CDR1 MDHEN and CDR2 SYDVKM. V shed 7 bases and J shed 2 bases, with 23 bases lying between them. The DNA of the CDR3 is TGTGCCAGCAATCTTGGCCGAGGCCCCCGCGAGAACTATGGCTACACCTTC. Translating gives CASNLGRGPRENYGYTF.

The chain employs TRBV5-1 and TRBJ2-1, with D unresolved. Deletions cut 2 bases from V and 0 bases from J, with 6 bases between. The CDR3 is 14 residues long. Germline lookup yields CDR1 SGHRS and CDR2 YFSETQ. Here the CDR3 reads CASSFGPSYNEQFF. CDR3 nucleotides: TGCGCCAGCAGCTTTGGTCCCTCCTACAATGAGCAGTTCTTC.

CDR3 loop: CASSSRGDQRYGYTF. CDR3 bases: TGTGCCAGCAGTTCCCGAGGAGACCAAAGGTATGGCTACACCTTC. The V call is TRBV28, the J call TRBJ1-2, with D unclear. Germline CDR1 reads MDHEN; CDR2 reads SYDVKM. The CDR3 is 15 residues long. The V end was cut by 4 bases, the J end by 5 bases, with 17 bases between.

The chain links TRBV28 to TRBJ2-3; D call uncertain. The V and J ends lost 2 bases and 5 bases respectively, with 11 bases between them. The CDR3 has 14 amino acids. Germline lookup yields CDR1 MDHEN and CDR2 SYDVKM. CDR3 sequence (DNA): TGTGCCAGCAGTTTAGTGCCGACGGGAGATACGCAGTATTTT. Its protein is CASSLVPTGDTQYF. The full variable domain, its missing parts supplied by reference TRBV28 and TRBJ2-3, is DVKVTQSSRYLVKRTGEKVFLECVQDMDHENMFWYRQDPGLGLRLIYFSYDVKMKEKGDIPEGYSVSREKKERFSLILESASTNQTSMYLCASSLVPTGDTQYFGPGTRLTVL.

The chain combines TRBV5-4 with TRBJ2-5; D not resolved. Between the trimmed V and J ends, which lost 0 bases and 0 bases, there was a span of 6 bases. Germline V CDR1 and CDR2: SGHNT, YYREEE (reference sequence). There are 14 residues in the CDR3. The chain's CDR3 is CASSLGPYQETQYF. For the CDR3, the DNA is TGTGCCAGCAGCTTGGGTCCGTACCAAGAGACCCAGTACTTC. Filled out from reference TRBV5-4 and TRBJ2-5, the complete variable domain reads ETGVTQSPTHLIKTRGQQVTLRCSSQSGHNTVSWYQQALGQGPQFIFQYYREEENGRGNFPPRFSGLQFPNYSSELNVNALELDDSALYLCASSLGPYQETQYFGPGTRLLVL.

This clone has a single count. V gene TRBV6-6 combines with J gene TRBJ1-5; D perhaps matches TRBD1 (6 bases). The germline V and J ends were trimmed by 5 bases and 4 bases, with 12 bases remaining between them. Germline CDR1 reads MNHNY; CDR2 reads SVGAGI (reference sequence). The CDR3 is 14 residues long. In DNA form, the CDR3 reads TGTGCCAGCAGTCCCCAGCAGGGGAATCAGCCCCAGCATTTT. Translation: CASSPQQGNQPQHF.

The chain carries TRBV2 and TRBJ2-2; 12 nucleotides align to TRBD1. Germline CDR1 is SNHLY and CDR2 is FYNNEI. Trimming removed 6 bases from V and 6 bases from J; junction bases left unmatched: 23. The CDR3 loop spans 21 amino acids. CDR3 nucleotide sequence: TGTGCCAGCAGGAGGGGGACAGGGGGCGCCCCCAAACGAGGTCAAGCCGGGGAGCTGTTTTTT. Protein product: CASRRGTGGAPKRGQAGELFF.

The CDR3 DNA reads TGTGCCTGGAGTCCAACCAGGCCACAAATTTCCTACGAGCAGTACTTC. Its protein product is CAWSPTRPQISYEQYF. The chain employs TRBV30 and TRBJ2-7; no clear D. Germline V gene sequence: CDR1 GTSNPN, CDR2 SVGIG (reference sequence). V lost 2 bases and J lost 1, with 18 bases in between. The CDR3 length is 16 residues.

The chain couples TRBV11-3 to TRBJ2-2; tentative D call: TRBD1 (5 bases). This CDR3 has 13 amino acids. V was clipped by 7 bases and J by 3 bases, with 9 bases between them. The germline gives CDR1 SGHNT, CDR2 YENEEA. CDR3 DNA sequence: TGTGCCAGCACGGACAAGGACACCGGGGAGCTGTTTTTT. Its translation: CASTDKDTGELFF.

The V call is TRBV5-1, the J call TRBJ2-7; 11 nucleotides align to TRBD2. The CDR3 consists of 13 residues. V was pared by 0 bases and J by 12 bases, with 5 bases of the junction left unmatched. Germline V gene lookup returns CDR1 SGHRS and CDR2 YFSETQ. The CDR3: CASSLALAGGRYF. The CDR3 coding sequence is TGCGCCAGCAGCTTGGCCTTAGCGGGAGGGCGGTACTTC.

This clone was detected once. The chain recombines TRBV7-2 with TRBJ2-5; the D is unclear. The germline V gene has CDR1 SGHTA and CDR2 FQGNSA. CDR3 size: 15 residues. The V end was cut by 3 bases, the J end by 0 bases, with 11 bases between. CDR3 DNA: TGTGCCAGCAGCTTCGGGTCTTGGTACCAAGAGACCCAGTACTTC. As protein: CASSFGSWYQETQYF.

This chain uses TRBV7-9 with TRBJ2-7; TRBD2 matches 7 bases. There are 14 residues in the CDR3. The junction had 8 bases not matched to a gene; V was cut back by 7 bases and J by 2 bases. Germline CDR1 and CDR2: SEHNR and FQNEAQ (reference sequence). CDR3 DNA sequence: TGTGCCAGCACCTGGTCAGGGAGGGCCTACGAGCAGTACTTC. Its protein product is CASTWSGRAYEQYF.

To note about this clone: The sample holds other DNA sequences that translate to the same CDR3. V gene TRBV13 combines with J gene TRBJ2-5, with 7 bases lining up with TRBD1. V gave up 2 bases and J gave up 1 base; unmatched junction bases: 10. The CDR3 runs to 17 residues. From germline, CDR1 is PRHDT and CDR2 FYEKMQ (reference sequence). CDR3 in amino acids: CASSLNRGGVTQETQYF. CDR3 sequence (DNA): TGTGCCAGCAGCTTAAACCGAGGGGGCGTGACCCAAGAGACCCAGTACTTC.

The genes are TRBV5-4 and TRBJ2-7, with a weak D call TRBD1 (7 bases). The germline V gene has CDR1 SGHNT and CDR2 YYREEE (reference sequence). The CDR3 is made up of 13 amino acids. With 4 bases removed from V and 7 bases from J, the gap between germline ends came to 15 bases. DNA of the CDR3: TGTGCCAGCAGCCTAGACAGGGCGGGAGAGCAGTACTTC. Translated: CASSLDRAGEQYF. Together with reference TRBV5-4 and TRBJ2-7, the CDR3 gives the full variable domain: ETGVTQSPTHLIKTRGQQVTLRCSSQSGHNTVSWYQQALGQGPQFIFQYYREEENGRGNFPPRFSGLQFPNYSSELNVNALELDDSALYLCASSLDRAGEQYFGPGTRLTVT.

This chain connects TRBV2 to TRBJ2-7; D possibly corresponds to TRBD1 (5 bases). Between the trimmed V and J ends, which lost 2 bases and 2 bases, there was a span of 10 bases. Germline CDR1 and CDR2: SNHLY and FYNNEI. This CDR3 contains 14 residues. DNA of the CDR3: TGTGCCAGCAGTGAACAGGGTACTACCTACGAGCAGTACTTC. It specifies CASSEQGTTYEQYF.

This chain joins TRBV4-2 and TRBJ1-1; the D is unclear. The CDR3 has 11 amino acids. The germline V gene has CDR1 LGHNA and CDR2 YNFKEQ. The V gene lost 2 bases and the J gene lost 2 bases, with 0 bases spanning the gap. The CDR3 nucleotides read TGTGCCAGCAGCCAAAACACTGAAGCTTTCTTT. It yields the protein CASSQNTEAFF.

The chain is built from TRBV7-6 and TRBJ2-2; 16 bases match TRBD2. CDR1 is SGHVS, CDR2 FNYEAQ, per germline. V lost 0 bases, J lost 2 bases, and 3 bases stayed unmatched. The CDR3 is 19 amino acids. The CDR3 spells CASSLAGLAGGPNTGELFF. As DNA, the CDR3 is TGTGCCAGCAGCTTAGCGGGACTAGCGGGAGGGCCTAACACCGGGGAGCTGTTTTTT.

This chain links TRBV7-9 with TRBJ2-7; 8 bases are a match to TRBD1. This CDR3 is 15 amino acids long. Trimming took 5 bases from V and 6 from J; bases not matched to a gene: 12. Germline-derived CDR1 and CDR2 are SEHNR and FQNEAQ (reference sequence). The CDR3 protein is CASSNPGQGAGEQYF. DNA of the CDR3: TGTGCCAGCAGCAATCCGGGGCAGGGGGCTGGCGAGCAGTACTTC.

This chain uses TRBV2 with TRBJ1-4, with unresolved D. Germline V gene lookup returns CDR1 SNHLY and CDR2 FYNNEI. V dropped 4 bases and J dropped 4 bases, with 10 bases sitting between them. The CDR3 length is 14 residues. CDR3 protein: CASSATDYNEKLFF. The CDR3 DNA is TGTGCCAGCAGTGCGACGGATTATAATGAAAAACTGTTTTTT.

This chain joins TRBV18 and TRBJ2-7, with 7 positions matching TRBD1. With 3 bases clipped from V and 6 bases from J, the junction kept 8 bases outside the gene matches. Germline-derived CDR1 and CDR2 are KGHSH and LQKENI. The CDR3 length is 14 residues. CDR3 sequence (DNA): TGTGCCAGCTCACCTCAGACAGGGTCTGGCGAGCAGTACTTC. Translating gives CASSPQTGSGEQYF.

The CDR3: CASSLEQYNEQFF. CDR3 in DNA: TGTGCCAGCAGCTTAGAACAGTACAATGAGCAGTTCTTC. The chain recombines TRBV7-2 with TRBJ2-1; D is undetermined. The germline gives CDR1 SGHTA, CDR2 FQGNSA. The V end was cut by 1 base, the J end by 4 bases, with 5 bases between. This CDR3 comprises 13 residues.

The chain has TRBV10-3 and TRBJ1-6; D possibly corresponds to TRBD1 (6 bases). Looked up from germline, CDR1 is ENHRY and CDR2 is SYGVKD. Trimming shortened V by 0 bases and J by 8 bases, and 11 bases separated the two germline ends. The CDR3 runs 15 residues. The CDR3 loop is CAISESEGQYSPLHF. The DNA for the CDR3 is TGTGCCATCAGTGAGTCCGAAGGACAGTATTCACCCCTCCACTTT.

The rearrangement links TRBV5-1 to TRBJ2-5, with D possibly TRBD2 on 5 matching bases. Germline values: CDR1 SGHRS, CDR2 YFSETQ. CDR3 length: 16 residues. V lost 0 bases and J lost 5, with 17 bases in between. CDR3 in amino acids: CASSLGNTGYPETQYF. DNA for the CDR3: TGCGCCAGCAGCTTGGGCAATACGGGGTATCCGGAGACCCAGTACTTC.

This rearrangement joins TRBV14 to TRBJ1-1; D call uncertain. Trimming took off 0 bases at V and 0 bases at J, with 8 bases between the two ends. CDR1 and CDR2 (germline): SGHDN, FVKESK. The CDR3 extends over 15 amino acids. The CDR3 region has the DNA TGTGCCAGCAGCCAAGAAGTCAACATGAACACTGAAGCTTTCTTT. Residues: CASSQEVNMNTEAFF.

The chain couples TRBV19 to TRBJ2-6; tentatively, D is TRBD2 (6 bases). Trimming removed 3 bases from V and 0 bases from J, with 12 bases in between. This CDR3 has 17 residues. CDR1 LNHDA and CDR2 SQIVND come from the germline V gene (reference sequence). The CDR3 region has the DNA TGTGCCAGTAGTATGAGGGAGGCCGACTCTGGGGCCAACGTCCTGACTTTC. It translates to CASSMREADSGANVLTF.